Sequencing of this T cell receptor beta chain was carried out in a study of shared clonotypes between healthy human individuals. Study background: Samples came from a couple of female and three male donors aged 18 to 49.

CDR3 length: 17 residues. Between the trimmed V and J ends, which lost 0 bases and 2 bases, there was a span of 14 bases. CDR1 and CDR2 from the germline V gene are SGHTA and FQGNSA. Once extracted for a subset, genomic DNA was divided evenly among several immunoSEQ plates. Some clones are missing from TCRdb's copy, which holds only in-frame ones; the method was immunoSEQ multiplex PCR. Among about 450,000 clones listed, around 79% were seen once. Specimen: PBMCs. The V call is TRBV7-2, the J call TRBJ1-3; D is possibly TRBD1 (5 bases). This receptor was taken from a woman aged 40 to 55 in good health. Some clones in this sample may be carry-over from other donors' samples. DNA of the CDR3: TGTGCCAGCAGCTTAGCGGCACTCAGGGAGCCTGGAAACACCATATATTTT. It is translated as CASSLAALREPGNTIYF.